The source of this T cell receptor beta chain is a study of blood T cell repertoires in COVID-19. As for the study in general: From the United States, Italy and Spain came samples of acute and convalescent COVID-19. T cells, B-cell-depleted T cells, or PBMCs provided the cDNA or gDNA that served as material.

CDR1 and CDR2 (germline): LNHDA, SQIVND (reference sequence). The length of the CDR3 is 16 residues. V was pared by 0 bases and J by 5 bases, with 9 bases of the junction left unmatched. In the source study's methods: Estimated nucleated cell counts came from reference gene primer amplification. Method: immunoSEQ multiplex PCR; TCRdb's copy keeps in-frame clones and lacks some. That table supplies the V and J calls and clone size; D and trimming were determined from the DNA. The table lists approximately 50,000 clones, roughly nine tenths of them singletons, with around 10% in the top ten. The chain carries TRBV19 and TRBJ2-7; 8 bases align to TRBD2. The receptor's source is a man older than 75 with active or convalescent COVID-19. The sample was peripheral blood. The CDR3 nucleotides are TGTGCCAGTAGTATAGATCCTCTCGGGGGGGCCAACGAGCAGTACTTC. Protein: CASSIDPLGGANEQYF. Based on the CDR3 plus reference TRBV19 and TRBJ2-7, the full variable domain is DGGITQSPKYLFRKEGQNVTLSCEQNLNHDAMYWYRQDPGQGLRLIYYSQIVNDFQKGDIAEGYSVSREKKESFPLTVTSAQKNPTAFYLCASSIDPLGGANEQYFGPGTRLTVT.